The T cell receptor (beta chain) described here comes from a study of T cells after yellow fever vaccination. This clonotype was recorded at least ten times. The V end lost 0 bases, the J end lost 13 bases, and 15 bases lay between the germline ends. Per the germline V gene, CDR1 is LGHDT and CDR2 is YNNKEL (reference sequence). The CDR3 covers 13 residues. It was through 5'RACE template switching that TCR cDNA was made, with a universal primer site and UMIs added. TCRdb passed the 5' RACE reads through MiXCR, listing each CDR3 protein once. The sample records some 100,000 distinct CDR3 sequences, roughly 6.8% being singletons.

The receptor comes from a man aged 18 to 30 who received the YFV17D yellow fever vaccine. This sequence joins TRBV3-1 and TRBJ1-1; D not certain. The material sequenced was CD4+ T cells sorted from PBMCs, taken about 41 days after the first yellow fever vaccination. The CDR3 here is CASSQDNGRYGFF. CDR3 DNA: TGTGCCAGCAGCCAAGATAACGGACGGTATGGTTTCTTT. Supplemented by reference TRBV3-1 and TRBJ1-1, the full variable domain reads DTAVSQTPKYLVTQMGNDKSIKCEQNLGHDTMYWYKQDSKKFLKIMFSYNNKELIINETVPNRFSPKSPDKAHLNLHINSLELGDSAVYFCASSQDNGRYGFFGQGTRLTVV.